This T cell receptor (beta chain) was recorded in a study of early T cells in non-severe SARS-CoV-2 infection. The V end was cut by 5 bases, the J end by 9 bases, with 14 bases between. This CDR3 is 13 amino acids long. From germline, CDR1 is MNHEY and CDR2 SMNVEV (reference sequence). One entry per CDR3 protein results from TCRdb running MiXCR on the 5' RACE reads. The table shows tens of thousands of distinct CDR3 sequences, with 9.9% occurring only once. This rearrangement joins TRBV27 to TRBJ2-4; no clear D. The sample was whole blood. This sequence originates from an adult who was a healthcare worker with PCR-confirmed SARS-CoV-2 infection or an uninfected control (not recorded which). Here the CDR3 DNA reads TGTGCCAGCAGTCCCCTTGAGGATCTCATTCAGTACTTC. Its translation: CASSPLEDLIQYF.